This TCR beta chain was captured by sequencing in a study of chemoradiotherapy in HPV16-positive cancers. Across the study: Two HPV16-positive patients' cells yielded candidate HPV-specific clones and common motifs. Study-wide results and limits: Non-HPV-specific T cells did not expand in tumors during treatment, whereas candidate HPV-specific clones and E7-related motifs did. For HPV16-positive patients, expanding HPV-responsive T cells associated with longer recurrence-free survival. HPV-specific T cells were functionally defined from only a couple of HPV16-positive patients.

Remarks on this clone: Antigen: not known.

Here immunoSEQ multiplex PCR was the method, and the copy in TCRdb shows in-frame clones only, minus some. Among approximately 35,000 clones, about 90% were seen once, and the ten largest hold 3.5% to 4%. Per germline, CDR1 SEHNR and CDR2 FQNEAQ (reference sequence). Trimming at V came to 3 bases and at J to 4 bases, leaving 12 bases not matched to a gene. The CDR3 totals 17 residues. The V and J genes are TRBV7-9 and TRBJ2-5, with 9 positions matching TRBD2. The source of this sequence is a human donor with HPV-associated anogenital cancer. Sequencing used blood, obtained from a patient who underwent chemoradiotherapy. The CDR3 sequence: CASSFDRLRGGGETQYF. The CDR3 coding sequence is TGTGCCAGCAGCTTCGATAGACTCCGCGGGGGGGGAGAGACCCAGTACTTC. The complete variable domain, with remaining parts taken from reference TRBV7-9 and TRBJ2-5, reads DTGVSQNPRHKITKRGQNVTFRCDPISEHNRLYWYRQTLGQGPEFLTYFQNEAQLEKSRLLSDRFSAERPKGSFSTLEIQRTEQGDSAMYLCASSFDRLRGGGETQYFGPGTRLLVL.